A single sample gave rise to the 32 T cell receptor beta chains below, sequenced in a study of control samples from healthy donors and cancer patients (dated by TCRdb to 2020 to 2022). Preparation of the library involved the immunoSEQ multiplex PCR assay. TCRdb took over this immuneACCESS table, retaining in-frame rearrangements with V and J assigned. Such tables are incomplete; in checked studies, under half of the missing clones stem from an unresolved V gene, and the remainder is unexplained. This sample holds 84,000 or so clones; around 80% were observed only once. Of the sample, roughly 11% falls within the top ten clones. What was sequenced was PBMCs. Receptors originate from a man between 60 and 75 years old with head and neck cancer.

The CDR3 coding sequence is TGTGCCAGTACCGGGGACAGGACTAGCAATCAGCCCCAGCATTTT. Translating gives CASTGDRTSNQPQHF. This rearrangement joins TRBV19 to TRBJ1-5, with TRBD1 matching 8 bases. The V gene end was trimmed by 7 bases and the J gene end by 0 bases; junction bases not matched to a gene: 5. The CDR3 sequence is 15 residues long. The germline V gene has CDR1 LNHDA and CDR2 SQIVND (reference sequence).

The CDR3 is CASSLMRTANTEAFF. The CDR3 DNA is TGTGCCAGCAGCCTAATGAGGACAGCAAACACTGAAGCTTTCTTT. V gene TRBV28 combines with J gene TRBJ1-1, with D maybe TRBD1 (6 bases). CDR1 and CDR2 (germline): MDHEN, SYDVKM. The CDR3 has 15 residues. V lost 6 bases, J lost 2 bases, and 16 bases lay in between. Variable domain in full (rest from reference TRBV28 and TRBJ1-1): DVKVTQSSRYLVKRTGEKVFLECVQDMDHENMFWYRQDPGLGLRLIYFSYDVKMKEKGDIPEGYSVSREKKERFSLILESASTNQTSMYLCASSLMRTANTEAFFGQGTRLTVV.

This clone is a singleton in its sample. The chain employs TRBV29-1 and TRBJ2-1; the match to TRBD2 covers 9 bases. V gave up 7 bases and J gave up 0 bases; unmatched junction bases: 13. This CDR3 has 17 amino acids. Germline V lookup: CDR1 SQVTM, CDR2 ANQGSEA. The CDR3 sequence: CSAKGPSGVSSYNEQFF. The CDR3 coding sequence is TGCAGCGCTAAGGGGCCTAGCGGGGTAAGCTCCTACAATGAGCAGTTCTTC.

V gene TRBV5-1 combines with J gene TRBJ2-7; 7 bases are shared with TRBD1. V lost 5 bases, J lost 3 bases, and 8 bases stayed unmatched. The CDR3 loop spans 14 amino acids. The germline V gene has CDR1 SGHRS and CDR2 YFSETQ. The CDR3: CASRETGSSYEQYF. In DNA, the CDR3 is TGCGCCAGCAGGGAGACAGGGTCGAGCTACGAGCAGTACTTC.

V is TRBV19 and J is TRBJ2-3; 7 bases map to TRBD2. The germline V gene has CDR1 LNHDA and CDR2 SQIVND (reference sequence). The CDR3 loop spans 17 amino acids. With V trimmed by 3 bases and J by 0 bases, 9 bases remained unmatched. The CDR3: CASSIRGRGASTDTQYF. In DNA, the CDR3 is TGTGCCAGTAGTATTCGCGGGAGAGGGGCTAGCACAGATACGCAGTATTTT.

The V call is TRBV4-2, the J call TRBJ2-1; D is possibly TRBD2 (5 bases). The V end was cut by 4 bases, the J end by 10 bases, with 23 bases between. The CDR3 covers 16 residues. In germline, CDR1 is LGHNA, CDR2 YNFKEQ. CDR3 amino acids: CASSPLGSEGSLEQFF. The CDR3 nucleotides read TGTGCCAGCAGCCCGCTGGGGAGCGAGGGAAGCTTAGAGCAGTTCTTC.

The chain links TRBV15 to TRBJ1-5; no definite D call. Trimming took off 2 bases at V and 2 bases at J, with 4 bases between the two ends. The CDR3 is 13 residues long. From germline, CDR1 is LNHNV and CDR2 YYDKDF (reference sequence). The CDR3, as DNA: TGTGCCACCAGCAGATTGGGCAATCAGCCCCAGCATTTT. Protein sequence: CATSRLGNQPQHF.

This clone showed up many times. The rearrangement links TRBV7-9 to TRBJ2-3; 9 bases match TRBD2. CDR3 size: 14 residues. J was trimmed by 1 base and V by 4 bases; bases with no gene match: 0. Germline values: CDR1 SEHNR, CDR2 FQNEAQ (reference sequence). The CDR3 region is CASSSSGGTDTQYF. For the CDR3, the DNA is TGTGCCAGCAGCTCTAGCGGGGGCACAGATACGCAGTATTTT.

V is TRBV5-6 and J is TRBJ1-2; 7 bases match TRBD1. The germline CDR1 and CDR2 sequences are SGHDT and YYEEEE. The CDR3 totals 12 residues. V lost 4 bases to trimming and J lost 13 bases; unmatched junction nucleotides: 10. The chain's CDR3 is CASSTDDRESTF. The CDR3 DNA follows: TGTGCCAGCAGCACTGATGACAGGGAGTCCACCTTC.

The rearrangement links TRBV9 to TRBJ2-7, with D tentatively TRBD2 (5 bases). The CDR3 runs to 15 residues. Trimming removed 0 bases at V and 3 bases at J, with 13 bases between. The germline gives CDR1 SGDLS, CDR2 YYNGEE. The CDR3 nucleotides are TGTGCCAGCAGCGTAGATCTCGACGGGATCTACGAGCAGTACTTC. This codes for CASSVDLDGIYEQYF.

The chain uses TRBV7-9 and TRBJ1-3, with D hard to call. The CDR3 has 14 residues. The germline V and J ends were trimmed by 8 bases and 0 bases, with 11 bases remaining between them. Germline values: CDR1 SEHNR, CDR2 FQNEAQ (reference sequence). DNA of the CDR3: TGTGCCAGCCGTCCGGGAAGCTCTGGAAACACCATATATTTT. This translates into CASRPGSSGNTIYF.

The CDR3 region is CASSDGTAPYNEQFF. In DNA, the CDR3 is TGTGCCAGCAGTGACGGTACAGCGCCCTACAATGAGCAGTTCTTC. The V and J genes are TRBV6-4 and TRBJ2-1; D uncertain. The CDR3 spans 15 residues. The V end lost 2 bases, the J end lost 2 bases, and 10 bases lay between the germline ends. CDR1 MRHNA and CDR2 SNTAGT come from the germline V gene.

This chain uses TRBV21-1 with TRBJ1-4; TRBD1, the D gene given by the table, was not confirmed from the DNA. TRBV21-1 is a documented pseudogene. The CDR3 spans 18 residues. The chain's CDR3 is CASSTGTGIWELNEKLFF. In DNA form, the CDR3 reads TGTGCCAGCAGCACAGGGACAGGGATTTGGGAACTTAATGAAAAACTGTTTTTT.

J is TRBJ2-5 and V is TRBV11-2, with TRBD1 matching over 8 bases. Germline V CDR1 and CDR2: SGHAT, FQNNGV. V lost 7 bases and J lost 3; bases outside the gene matches: 10. CDR3 length equals 15 residues. The CDR3 region is CASTLRGQPEETQYF. CDR3 bases: TGTGCCAGCACACTCAGGGGGCAGCCAGAAGAGACCCAGTACTTC.

This chain connects TRBV2 to TRBJ1-5, with 7 bases lining up with TRBD1. V trimming: 6 bases; J trimming: 7 bases; junction bases outside the gene matches: 12. From germline, CDR1 is SNHLY and CDR2 FYNNEI. The CDR3 sequence is 15 residues long. The CDR3: CASRENSGGGQPQHF. The CDR3 bases are TGTGCCAGCAGAGAGAACTCAGGGGGAGGACAGCCCCAGCATTTT.

The genes are TRBV3-1 (or the pseudogene TRBV3-2) and TRBJ1-4; D might be TRBD1 (6 bases). Germline V gives CDR1 LGHDT, CDR2 YNNKEL (reference sequence). The CDR3 runs to 12 residues. V was clipped by 3 bases and J by 12 bases, with 11 bases between them. CDR3 DNA sequence: TGTGCCAGCAGCCAGGGAGGGGGAGAACTGTTTTTT. Its translation is CASSQGGGELFF.

V and J are TRBV19 and TRBJ2-7; 7 positions agree with TRBD1. V trimming: 3 bases; J trimming: 2 bases; junction bases outside the gene matches: 7. This CDR3 contains 15 residues. Germline V gives CDR1 LNHDA, CDR2 SQIVND (reference sequence). The CDR3 region has the DNA TGTGCCAGTAGTATCTCAGGGACAGCCACCTACGAGCAGTACTTC. This sequence encodes CASSISGTATYEQYF.

On this clone: The sample has other DNA sequences that encode this CDR3 too. This chain joins TRBV6-5 and TRBJ2-5, with 7 bases lining up with TRBD2. From germline, CDR1 is MNHEY and CDR2 SVGAGI. The ends lost 0 bases at V and 5 bases at J; junction bases unmatched: 9. The CDR3 is 16 residues long. Here the CDR3 DNA reads TGTGCCAGCAGTTACTCCCTGGGAGGGCCCCCCGAGACCCAGTACTTC. This gives the protein CASSYSLGGPPETQYF.

This rearrangement joins TRBV20-1 to TRBJ2-3; the match to TRBD1 covers 8 bases. The length of the CDR3 is 15 residues. V gave up 3 bases and J gave up 1 base; unmatched junction bases: 6. Germline V gene sequence: CDR1 DFQATT, CDR2 SNEGSKA (reference sequence). The CDR3 DNA sequence: TGCAGTGCTAGTACCTCGACAGGGGGCACAGATACGCAGTATTTT. The encoded protein is CSASTSTGGTDTQYF.

The chain carries TRBV10-3 and TRBJ2-1; TRBD1 agrees at 9 bases. This CDR3 region has 16 residues. V dropped 10 bases and J dropped 6; count of bases not matched to a gene: 16. The germline V gene has CDR1 ENHRY and CDR2 SYGVKD. The CDR3 sequence: CATSSLTGGRFNEQFF. Written as DNA, the CDR3 is TGTGCCACCTCATCACTTACAGGGGGCAGGTTCAATGAGCAGTTCTTC.

CDR3 bases: TGCGCCAGCAGCTTGAATCGCAATCTCGCTTACAATGAGCAGTTCTTC. It specifies CASSLNRNLAYNEQFF. This sequence joins TRBV5-1 and TRBJ2-1; D is ambiguous. V was shortened by 1 base and J by 4 bases, with 15 bases between the two germline ends. Germline-derived CDR1 and CDR2 are SGHRS and YFSETQ. The CDR3 has 16 residues.

The chain uses TRBV7-6 and TRBJ1-2, with D possibly matching TRBD1 (6 bases). The length of the CDR3 is 15 residues. The germline V and J ends were trimmed by 1 base and 2 bases, with 11 bases remaining between them. CDR1 is SGHVS, CDR2 FNYEAQ, per germline. CDR3 in amino acids: CASSLGTERNYGYTF. Written as DNA, the CDR3 is TGTGCCAGCAGCTTAGGGACAGAGAGGAACTATGGCTACACCTTC.

This rearrangement joins TRBV11-2 to TRBJ1-1; 7 bases agree with TRBD1. With V trimmed by 7 bases and J by 0 bases, 5 bases remained unmatched. The CDR3 has 14 residues. The germline CDR1 and CDR2 sequences are SGHAT and FQNNGV. In DNA form, the CDR3 reads TGTGCCAGCACCCTGGGACAGCTGAACACTGAAGCTTTCTTT. It encodes CASTLGQLNTEAFF.

The J gene is TRBJ1-5, the V gene TRBV12-3 or TRBV12-4; the D gene is possibly TRBD1 (5 bases). Trimming took 6 bases from V and 3 from J, leaving 9 bases between them. This CDR3 comprises 13 residues. The CDR3 protein is CASSSGFNQPQHF. The CDR3 coding sequence is TGTGCCAGCAGCTCAGGGTTCAATCAGCCCCAGCATTTT.

The V call is TRBV28, the J call TRBJ2-7; possibly TRBD2 for D (5 bases). Trimming removed 2 bases at V and 5 bases at J, with 16 bases between. The CDR3 is 15 amino acids. Per the germline V gene, CDR1 is MDHEN and CDR2 is SYDVKM. The CDR3 here is CASSLGKAGNDEQYF. The CDR3, as DNA: TGTGCCAGCAGTTTAGGGAAGGCGGGTAACGACGAGCAGTACTTC.

The chain carries TRBV19 and TRBJ2-3; D unclear. Trimming cost V 5 bases and J 5 bases, with 8 bases left between them. Germline loops: CDR1 LNHDA, CDR2 SQIVND (reference sequence). The CDR3 is 12 residues long. The DNA for the CDR3 is TGTGCCAGTAGTTTAAGGCGAGATACGCAGTATTTT. The encoded protein is CASSLRRDTQYF.

This chain joins TRBV10-3 and TRBJ2-7, with D unclear. This CDR3 contains 12 residues. The V end was cut by 5 bases, the J end by 3 bases, with 8 bases between. Per the germline V gene, CDR1 is ENHRY and CDR2 is SYGVKD. CDR3 residues: CAISPLGYEQYF. Here the CDR3 DNA reads TGTGCCATCAGTCCACTGGGCTACGAGCAGTACTTC.

This chain links TRBV7-9 with TRBJ1-3; D is undetermined. Germline CDR1 reads SEHNR; CDR2 reads FQNEAQ (reference sequence). Trimming pared 5 bases from V and 7 bases from J, leaving 12 bases between. The CDR3 spans 13 residues. CDR3 DNA sequence: TGTGCCAGCAGCCCCTCTGGGAGGAACACCATATATTTT. This encodes CASSPSGRNTIYF.

This clone was detected only once. V usage is TRBV7-8 and J usage is TRBJ1-1; 11 nucleotides agree with TRBD1. Unmatched junction bases numbered 3, after V lost 5 bases and J lost 1 base. This CDR3 comprises 15 residues. Germline V gene sequence: CDR1 SGHVS, CDR2 FQNEAQ. CDR3 region: CASSGQGARNTEAFF. CDR3 bases: TGTGCCAGCAGCGGACAGGGGGCCAGGAACACTGAAGCTTTCTTT.

This clone was picked up a small number of times. This sequence joins TRBV19 and TRBJ1-5; possibly TRBD1 for D (6 bases). Trimming took off 4 bases at V and 3 bases at J, with 13 bases between the two ends. This CDR3 has 15 amino acids. Germline V gene data show CDR1 as LNHDA and CDR2 as SQIVND (reference sequence). The CDR3 here is CASSRGRGFNQPQHF. In DNA, the CDR3 is TGTGCCAGTAGTAGAGGCAGGGGATTCAATCAGCCCCAGCATTTT.

The chain combines TRBV5-1 with TRBJ1-6; maybe TRBD1 (6 bases). V was shortened by 0 bases and J by 7 bases, with 8 bases between the two germline ends. Germline V CDR1 and CDR2: SGHRS, YFSETQ. The CDR3 loop spans 14 amino acids. CDR3 in amino acids: CASSLGTENSPLHF. In DNA form, the CDR3 reads TGCGCCAGCAGCTTGGGGACAGAGAATTCACCCCTCCACTTT.

This chain uses TRBV7-8 with TRBJ1-5, with D perhaps matching TRBD1 (5 bases). Germline V lookup: CDR1 SGHVS, CDR2 FQNEAQ. The CDR3 consists of 15 residues. Trimming stripped 2 bases from V and 0 bases from J, with 8 bases between. The CDR3 bases are TGTGCCAGCAGCTTAAGGGACCTTAGCAATCAGCCCCAGCATTTT. Protein: CASSLRDLSNQPQHF.